This TCR beta chain is from a study of cytomegalovirus exposure and HLA in healthy donors. Overall study results and limits: Using a false discovery rate of 0.05, a later analysis showed that 15,000 to 20,000 TCR beta sequences were associated with HLA alleles. Within an earlier analysis, most TCR beta V segments proved productive either about 87% or about 30% of the time.

PCR employed 60 Vbeta and 13 Jbeta primers. The protocol was immunoSEQ multiplex PCR, while the TCRdb copy is restricted to in-frame clones and leaves out a portion. The sample holds fewer than 250,000 clones, roughly four fifths seen once. Comments on this clone: The antigen remains unidentified.

The sample comprised PBMCs. The TCR sequence derives from a woman aged 25 to 39 in good health and CMV-seropositive.

The CDR3 nucleotides are TGCGCCAGCAGCTTCCAGGGGGCGCGGGAGACCCAGTACTTC. Translated, it gives CASSFQGARETQYF. This chain joins TRBV5-1 and TRBJ2-5; the match to TRBD1 covers 8 bases. V was pared by 2 bases and J by 5 bases, with 5 bases of the junction left unmatched. This CDR3 region has 14 residues. CDR1 and CDR2 (germline): SGHRS, YFSETQ.